This is a list of T cell receptor beta chains from one sample in a study of T-cell memory formation after mild COVID-19. TCRdb ran MiXCR on the 5' RACE reads and lists one entry per CDR3 protein. The sample lists 400,000 to 450,000 distinct CDR3 sequences, 15% to 20% occurring once. Sequencing input: PBMCs or a T cell subset sorted from them (not recorded which). The origin of the receptors is a man aged 18 to 29 who had mild COVID-19 (a few samples of this study predate the infection). Cell type and time point are not known. The CDR3 runs from the conserved cysteine through the conserved F or W. The order of the fields is D gene, V gene, J gene, clone size, CDR3 protein, CDR3 DNA. The D gene is left open where the match is weak. Expanded clones get a size class; other rows say once, few or many, or leave the size out.

TRBD2	TRBV6-4	TRBJ2-1	few	CASSDSGGSNEQFF	TGTGCCAGCAGTGACTCCGGGGGGAGCAATGAGCAGTTCTTC
TRBD1	TRBV7-6	TRBJ1-1	NA	CASSLRGDRLNTEAFF	TGTGCCAGCAGCTTAAGAGGGGACAGGTTGAACACTGAAGCTTTCTTT
NA	TRBV5-1	TRBJ1-2	NA	CASSPGGGSGYTF	TGCGCCAGCAGTCCCGGGGGGGGCTCTGGCTACACCTTC
NA	TRBV5-4	TRBJ2-2	NA	CASSPRVPQRTVNTGELFF	TGTGCCAGCAGCCCCCGGGTCCCCCAACGGACAGTTAACACCGGGGAGCTGTTTTTT
TRBD1	TRBV6-2/TRBV6-3	TRBJ2-3	few	CAARTGGDTQYF	TGTGCCGCCAGGACAGGGGGGGATACGCAGTATTTT
TRBD2	TRBV2	TRBJ2-3	NA	CASRKRESTDTQYF	TGTGCCAGCAGGAAGCGGGAGAGCACAGATACGCAGTATTTT
NA	TRBV13	TRBJ1-2	NA	CASSPIENYGYTF	TGTGCCAGCAGCCCGATTGAGAACTATGGCTACACCTTC
TRBD1	TRBV5-1	TRBJ2-7	NA	CASSSTGGGEQYF	TGCGCCAGCAGCTCGACAGGGGGCGGTGAGCAGTACTTC
NA	TRBV2	TRBJ2-3	few	CASNGRGPEYF	TGTGCCAGCAACGGGCGGGGCCCGGAGTATTTT
TRBD2	TRBV5-4	TRBJ2-5	few	CASSVTSEETQYF	TGTGCCAGCAGCGTGACTAGCGAGGAGACCCAGTACTTC
NA	TRBV7-8	TRBJ1-1	few	CASSLFTGTEAFF	TGTGCCAGCAGCTTATTCACGGGCACTGAAGCTTTCTTT
NA	TRBV5-1	TRBJ1-1	many	CASSLGGPGGMNTEAFF	TGCGCCAGCAGCTTGGGGGGTCCCGGGGGCATGAACACTGAAGCTTTCTTT
NA	TRBV5-4	TRBJ2-3	few	CASSLFASTTDTQYF	TGTGCCAGCAGCTTGTTTGCATCCACCACAGATACGCAGTATTTT